The 10 T cell receptor beta chains presented below share a single source sample, sequenced in a study of cytomegalovirus exposure and HLA in healthy donors. Vbeta (60) and Jbeta (13) primers were used in the PCR. Clones were read by immunoSEQ multiplex PCR, and TCRdb kept only the in-frame ones, dropping some. Among some 200,000 clones, more than 60% were seen once, and the ten largest hold about 1.5%. Sequencing was carried out using PBMCs. Receptors were obtained from a man aged 45-60 years in good health and CMV-seronegative.

The rearrangement uses TRBV29-1 and TRBJ2-3; tentative D call: TRBD2 (6 bases). This CDR3 is built from 12 residues. Trimming shortened V by 6 bases and J by 3 bases, and 10 bases separated the two germline ends. CDR1 is SQVTM and CDR2 is ANQGSEA in the germline V gene. CDR3 in DNA: TGCAGCGTCCGGAGGGAAACAGATACGCAGTATTTT. This codes for CSVRRETDTQYF.

This chain links TRBV5-6 with TRBJ1-1; 10 bases map to TRBD1. V lost 4 bases to trimming and J lost 4 bases; unmatched junction nucleotides: 10. CDR3 size: 16 residues. In germline, CDR1 is SGHDT, CDR2 YYEEEE. The CDR3 nucleotides read TGTGCCAGCAGCCGATTGGGGACAGGGGAAGGCACTGAAGCTTTCTTT. This sequence encodes CASSRLGTGEGTEAFF. Full variable domain (missing parts from reference TRBV5-6 and TRBJ1-1): DAGVTQSPTHLIKTRGQQVTLRCSPKSGHDTVSWYQQALGQGPQFIFQYYEEEERQRGNFPDRFSGHQFPNYSSELNVNALLLGDSALYLCASSRLGTGEGTEAFFGQGTRLTVV.

The J gene is TRBJ2-7, the V gene TRBV6-1, with TRBD1 matching 12 bases. The CDR3 extends over 15 amino acids. Germline V gene data show CDR1 as MNHNS and CDR2 as SASEGT. Trimming took 10 bases from V and 5 from J; bases not matched to a gene: 12. The CDR3 coding sequence is TGTGCCATACAAAAGCCGGGACAGGGGGCCGACGAGCAGTACTTC. Protein sequence: CAIQKPGQGADEQYF.

This chain links TRBV6-4 with TRBJ2-1; tentatively, D is TRBD2 (6 bases). The CDR3 contains 14 residues. Germline values: CDR1 MRHNA, CDR2 SNTAGT. The V and J ends lost 2 bases and 3 bases respectively, with 8 bases between them. The CDR3: CASSDGGGYNEQFF. In nucleotides, the CDR3 is TGTGCCAGCAGTGACGGGGGAGGCTACAATGAGCAGTTCTTC.

The J gene is TRBJ2-7, the V gene TRBV5-1, with 8 positions matching TRBD1. V trimming: 6 bases; J trimming: 5 bases; junction bases outside the gene matches: 7. CDR3 length equals 13 residues. Germline values: CDR1 SGHRS, CDR2 YFSETQ. CDR3 residues: CASKGQGPNEQYF. CDR3 sequence (DNA): TGCGCCAGCAAAGGACAGGGCCCTAACGAGCAGTACTTC. Filled out from reference TRBV5-1 and TRBJ2-7, the complete variable domain reads KAGVTQTPRYLIKTRGQQVTLSCSPISGHRSVSWYQQTPGQGLQFLFEYFSETQRNKGNFPGRFSGRQFSNSRSEMNVSTLELGDSALYLCASKGQGPNEQYFGPGTRLTVT.

The V and J genes are TRBV6-6 and TRBJ2-1, with TRBD2 matching 12 bases. V lost 4 bases and J lost 8; bases outside the gene matches: 9. CDR1 and CDR2 from the germline V gene are MNHNY and SVGAGI (reference sequence). This CDR3 is built from 16 residues. CDR3 sequence: CASSSLRLAGADEQFF. DNA of the CDR3: TGTGCCAGCAGTTCCCTCAGACTAGCGGGAGCCGATGAGCAGTTCTTC.

This clone was detected only a few times. The J gene is TRBJ1-5, the V gene TRBV6-5, with D tentatively TRBD1 (5 bases). The germline V and J ends were trimmed by 5 bases and 0 bases, with 5 bases remaining between them. Germline V lookup: CDR1 MNHEY, CDR2 SVGAGI. The CDR3 loop spans 13 amino acids. This chain's CDR3 is CASSDSSNQPQHF. For the CDR3, the DNA is TGTGCCAGCAGTGACAGTAGCAATCAGCCCCAGCATTTT.

CDR3 loop: CASRRADQETQYF. The CDR3 region has the DNA TGTGCCAGCAGAAGAGCGGATCAAGAGACCCAGTACTTC. The chain employs TRBV2 and TRBJ2-5, with D tentatively TRBD2 (5 bases). Trimming removed 6 bases from V and 2 bases from J, with 10 bases in between. Germline values: CDR1 SNHLY, CDR2 FYNNEI. The CDR3 has 13 residues.

The V gene is TRBV11-3, the J gene TRBJ2-3; TRBD2 agrees at 10 bases. Germline V CDR1 and CDR2: SGHNT, YENEEA. V shed 1 base, J shed 2 bases, and the junction held 3 bases outside the gene matches. The CDR3 covers 16 residues. Here the CDR3 DNA reads TGTGCCAGCAGCTTAGGTCTAGCGGGAGTCACAGATACGCAGTATTTT. Translation gives CASSLGLAGVTDTQYF. Variable domain in full (rest from reference TRBV11-3 and TRBJ2-3): EAGVVQSPRYKIIEKKQPVAFWCNPISGHNTLYWYLQNLGQGPELLIRYENEEAVDDSQLPKDRFSAERLKGVDSTLKIQPAELGDSAVYLCASSLGLAGVTDTQYFGPGTRLTVL.

The chain carries TRBV6-6 and TRBJ1-1, with 7 bases identical to TRBD1. This CDR3 region has 12 residues. V lost 6 bases, J lost 12 bases, and 10 bases stayed unmatched. Germline V lookup: CDR1 MNHNY, CDR2 SVGAGI (reference sequence). CDR3 residues: CASSQQGYGPFF. The DNA of the CDR3 is TGTGCCAGCAGCCAACAGGGGTATGGGCCTTTCTTT.